This note documents a single T cell receptor (beta chain) sequence. Its antigen is not yet known. Qualities for individual bases were not recorded, and no much larger clone is one base off. This specimen belongs to a study of spatial heterogeneity in lung cancer (dated by TCRdb to about 2019). Describing the broader study: More beta-chain than alpha-chain transcripts were consistently detected, likely reflecting higher beta-chain transcript abundance. TCR repertoire features were related to nonsynonymous mutation counts determined by whole-exome sequencing of tumor tissue. In the raw uncorrected reads, each unique combination of TCR and UMI appeared more than ten times on average. At surgery, hundreds of tumor regions, around 68 matched nontumor lung samples and 45 to 60 PBMC samples were TCR-sequenced for both alpha and beta chains. The study quantitatively compared TCR alpha and beta repertoires across multiple tumor regions, matched nontumor lung and blood in non-small cell lung cancer.

From the cysteine through the phenylalanine, the CDR3 covers 11 amino acids. The sequence is cut down to CDR3 DNA, 33 bases in frame from base 1. As encoded in the germline V gene, CDR1 is MNHNS while CDR2 is SASEGT. V was cut back by 5 bases and J by 5 bases, leaving a gap of 4 bases between them. The time point label for this specimen denotes: sample taken at primary tumor resection. Without any cell sorting, TCR sequencing was performed on whole RNA extracted either from tumor and nontumor lung tissue or from cryopreserved PBMC samples. Donors were 72 patients with early-stage, untreated non-small cell lung cancer from the lung TRACERx cohort. Only patients with enough RNA available from two or more tumor regions were chosen for TCR sequencing. Beyond this particular receptor, the publication reports: Additional single-cell paired TCR alpha and beta sequencing was considered necessary to confirm, at a functional level, the hypothesis that regional TCRs recognize regional mutations. Ubiquitous expanded tumor TCRs showed up in blood more often at tumor resection than at routine follow-up.

Libraries came from 5' RACE. Sequencing relied on a NextSeq 500. The TCR library protocol attached a unique molecular identifier to each TCR cDNA molecule to allow correction of PCR and sequencing errors. Per the original workflow: Decombinator tools were used for TCR identification, UMI-based error correction and CDR3 extraction. Expanded TCRs were defined as those above a frequency of 2 per 1,000, corresponding to the top 1% of the tumor frequency distribution. Each repertoire was subsampled 100 times to 5,000 TCRs, after which Renyi diversity was computed with the R vegan package. CDR3 similarity networks were constructed using string-kernel similarity of amino acid triplets, with links drawn between CDR3s whose pairwise similarity was above 0.82. The public reads were run again by TCRdb, first through fastp at Q25 and then through MiXCR, and only productive beta chains were kept. Each record represents a unique CDR3 protein, reported with the most common genes and DNA among its rows. The V and J calls were determined by TCRdb, not by the authors. This sample gives roughly 75,000 distinct CDR3 sequences in total; 13% of them show up just once. Of the sample, under 7.5% is held by the ten largest clones.

This receptor was taken from a male donor with early-stage non-small cell lung cancer. The rearranged chain carries TRBV6-1 and TRBJ1-5; the D segment cannot be called with confidence. This specimen was PBMCs, taken at surgery. Here is the DNA: TGTGCCAGCAGTTCAGATCAGCCCCAGCATTTT. Translated, this is CASSSDQPQHF.